These 24 T cell receptor beta chains were sequenced from one sample in a study of OX40 agonist ivuxolimab in advanced cancers. The assay was immunoSEQ multiplex PCR, and TCRdb's table has in-frame clones only and misses some. There are about 82,000 clones in the sample; about 92% occur only once, and about 8.6% lies in the top ten. The starting material was CD4+ or CD8+ T cells sorted from blood, obtained in a trial of the OX40 agonist ivuxolimab. The receptor source for this set is an adult with an advanced solid tumor such as melanoma, head and neck, liver or kidney cancer.

V is TRBV5-6 and J is TRBJ2-7, with 9 bases lining up with TRBD2. CDR1 and CDR2 (germline): SGHDT, YYEEEE. With 5 bases clipped from V and 0 bases from J, the junction kept 12 bases outside the gene matches. The CDR3 extends over 17 amino acids. This CDR3 is CASSPGLAHRSSYEQYF. The CDR3 DNA reads TGTGCCAGCAGTCCGGGACTAGCACACCGCAGCTCCTACGAGCAGTACTTC.

The rearrangement uses TRBV11-3 and TRBJ2-3, with TRBD2 identical over 7 bases. Germline lookup yields CDR1 SGHNT and CDR2 YENEEA. The CDR3 contains 15 residues. The junction had 10 bases not matched to a gene; V was cut back by 4 bases and J by 6 bases. CDR3 bases: TGTGCCAGCAGCTGGAGAGGGAGGGCAGCGGATACGCAGTATTTT. Translating it yields CASSWRGRAADTQYF.

This chain joins TRBV7-9 and TRBJ2-5; 10 bases map to TRBD1. Germline assignment: CDR1 SEHNR and CDR2 FQNEAQ (reference sequence). The V segment lost 4 bases and the J segment 2 bases; nucleotides outside the gene matches: 10. The CDR3 length is 17 residues. The CDR3: CASSSADRGLGQETQYF. CDR3 in DNA: TGTGCCAGCAGCTCTGCCGACAGGGGGCTTGGGCAAGAGACCCAGTACTTC.

V gene TRBV7-9 combines with J gene TRBJ1-2; perhaps TRBD1 as D (6 bases). V dropped 2 bases and J dropped 4 bases, with 14 bases sitting between them. CDR3 length equals 15 residues. From germline, CDR1 is SEHNR and CDR2 FQNEAQ (reference sequence). DNA for the CDR3: TGTGCCAGCAGCTTACTGGACAGCTACACCTATGGCTACACCTTC. This sequence encodes CASSLLDSYTYGYTF.

The rearrangement links TRBV18 to TRBJ2-2; 9 nucleotides match TRBD1. Germline V gene data show CDR1 as KGHSH and CDR2 as LQKENI. CDR3 size: 17 residues. V trimming: 3 bases; J trimming: 3 bases; junction bases outside the gene matches: 8. CDR3: CASSPTAQGADTGELFF. In DNA, the CDR3 is TGTGCCAGCTCACCGACCGCACAGGGGGCGGACACCGGGGAGCTGTTTTTT.

This chain joins TRBV10-2 and TRBJ2-7, with D unclear. Germline V lookup: CDR1 WSHSY, CDR2 SAAADI. This CDR3 spans 12 amino acids. V was shortened by 5 bases and J by 2 bases, with 7 bases between the two germline ends. The DNA of the CDR3 is TGCGCCAGCAGTAAGGGTCCCTACGAGCAGTACTTC. Translated: CASSKGPYEQYF.

V usage is TRBV19 and J usage is TRBJ2-5, with 11 positions matching TRBD2. The CDR3 spans 15 residues. Germline CDR1 is LNHDA and CDR2 is SQIVND (reference sequence). J was trimmed by 6 bases and V by 7 bases; bases with no gene match: 10. CDR3 sequence: CASTQIAGGPKTQYF. In DNA form, the CDR3 reads TGTGCCAGTACCCAGATAGCGGGGGGGCCGAAGACCCAGTACTTC.

The chain employs TRBV19 and TRBJ1-6; no clear D gene. Per the germline V gene, CDR1 is LNHDA and CDR2 is SQIVND (reference sequence). There are 16 residues in the CDR3. The V gene lost 9 bases and the J gene lost 9 bases, with 24 bases spanning the gap. The CDR3 nucleotides read TGTGCCAGCCCTTTACGGGCAGGATTTGGGAGTTCACCCCTCCACTTT. It translates to CASPLRAGFGSSPLHF. Full variable domain (missing parts from reference TRBV19 and TRBJ1-6): DGGITQSPKYLFRKEGQNVTLSCEQNLNHDAMYWYRQDPGQGLRLIYYSQIVNDFQKGDIAEGYSVSREKKESFPLTVTSAQKNPTAFYLCASPLRAGFGSSPLHFGNGTRLTVT.

This sequence joins TRBV7-9 and TRBJ2-3; 10 positions agree with TRBD2. CDR1 is SEHNR and CDR2 is FQNEAQ in the germline V gene (reference sequence). The CDR3 is 16 residues long. The ends lost 4 bases at V and 2 bases at J; junction bases unmatched: 6. CDR3: CASSSGLAEYTDTQYF. Here the CDR3 DNA reads TGTGCCAGCAGCTCCGGACTAGCGGAGTACACAGATACGCAGTATTTT.

The CDR3 region has the DNA TGTGCCAGCAGTTTCTCAGGGAACACTGAAGCTTTCTTT. Translating gives CASSFSGNTEAFF. The chain is built from TRBV27 and TRBJ1-1; D not resolved. The CDR3 consists of 13 residues. CDR1 and CDR2 from the germline V gene are MNHEY and SMNVEV (reference sequence). Trimming shortened V by 3 bases and J by 1 base, and 6 bases separated the two germline ends.

The gene calls are TRBV13 and TRBJ2-7; D not resolved. CDR3 size: 13 residues. With 5 bases removed from V and 2 bases from J, the gap between germline ends came to 10 bases. CDR1 and CDR2 from the germline V gene are PRHDT and FYEKMQ (reference sequence). The DNA of the CDR3 is TGTGCCAGCAGCCTCACCCAAACCTACGAGCAGTACTTC. Residues: CASSLTQTYEQYF.

CDR3 nucleotides: TGTGCCAGCAGCCGGGGGCTGGGGGATACGCAGTATTTT. Its protein is CASSRGLGDTQYF. The V call is TRBV14, the J call TRBJ2-3, with D perhaps matching TRBD1 (6 bases). From germline, CDR1 is SGHDN and CDR2 FVKESK. The V end lost 4 bases, the J end lost 6 bases, and 11 bases lay between the germline ends. CDR3 length: 13 amino acids.

This sequence joins TRBV13 and TRBJ2-5, with 9 positions matching TRBD2. Germline V gene lookup returns CDR1 PRHDT and CDR2 FYEKMQ (reference sequence). This CDR3 has 18 residues. Trimming took 4 bases from V and 0 from J; bases not matched to a gene: 12. The CDR3, as DNA: TGTGCCAGCAGCTCCCCGGATCTAAGCGGGGGGAACCAAGAGACCCAGTACTTC. It is translated as CASSSPDLSGGNQETQYF.

The rearrangement links TRBV11-2 to TRBJ2-2; unclear D gene. The V and J ends lost 5 bases and 5 bases respectively, with 9 bases between them. The CDR3 length is 13 residues. In germline, CDR1 is SGHAT, CDR2 FQNNGV. CDR3: CASSNISTGELFF. CDR3 in DNA: TGTGCCAGCAGCAATATAAGTACCGGGGAGCTGTTTTTT.

V gene TRBV5-6 combines with J gene TRBJ2-7; D unresolved. Deletions cut 4 bases from V and 7 bases from J, with 9 bases between. This CDR3 has 11 residues. Germline V CDR1 and CDR2: SGHDT, YYEEEE. The CDR3 bases are TGTGCCAGCAGCGCTTCAACGGAGCAGTACTTC. It translates to CASSASTEQYF.

V gene TRBV10-3 combines with J gene TRBJ1-5, with D uncertain. CDR3 length equals 14 residues. Germline-derived CDR1 and CDR2 are ENHRY and SYGVKD. V dropped 0 bases and J dropped 0 bases, with 3 bases sitting between them. CDR3 coding DNA: TGTGCCATCAGTGAGTCAGTTAGCAATCAGCCCCAGCATTTT. Encoded protein: CAISESVSNQPQHF.

The V gene is TRBV5-6, the J gene TRBJ2-3; D might be TRBD2 (6 bases). The CDR3 is 16 residues long. Trimming removed 3 bases at V and 0 bases at J, with 14 bases between. Germline assignment: CDR1 SGHDT and CDR2 YYEEEE. CDR3 protein: CASSSSAGSSTDTQYF. Here the CDR3 DNA reads TGTGCCAGCAGCTCGTCGGCGGGGAGTAGCACAGATACGCAGTATTTT.

The chain links TRBV11-2 to TRBJ2-2; TRBD1 is a possible D gene (6 bases). CDR3 length: 13 amino acids. Trimming left V 5 bases short and J 4 bases short, with 8 bases between. The germline V gene has CDR1 SGHAT and CDR2 FQNNGV. CDR3 residues: CASSPGATGELFF. The CDR3 region has the DNA TGTGCCAGCAGCCCAGGGGCCACCGGGGAGCTGTTTTTT.

J is TRBJ1-6 and V is TRBV5-1; D uncertain. Germline V gene sequence: CDR1 SGHRS, CDR2 YFSETQ. The CDR3 is 13 amino acids. Trimming shortened V by 4 bases and J by 9 bases, and 11 bases separated the two germline ends. CDR3 in amino acids: CASSHPEGSPLHF. The DNA of the CDR3 is TGCGCCAGCAGCCACCCCGAGGGTTCACCCCTCCACTTT.

The CDR3 region is CASSPQRTSLPYEQYF. CDR3 coding DNA: TGTGCCAGCAGCCCCCAAAGGACTAGCCTACCCTACGAGCAGTACTTC. The rearrangement joins TRBV27 to TRBJ2-7; 8 nucleotides agree with TRBD2. The CDR3 runs 16 residues. Germline values: CDR1 MNHEY, CDR2 SMNVEV (reference sequence). V lost 6 bases and J lost 2; bases outside the gene matches: 12.

This CDR3 reads CASSIVGDTEAFF. Written as DNA, the CDR3 is TGTGCCAGTAGTATAGTGGGGGACACTGAAGCTTTCTTT. V gene TRBV19 combines with J gene TRBJ1-1, with a weak D call TRBD1 (5 bases). CDR1 LNHDA and CDR2 SQIVND come from the germline V gene (reference sequence). Between the trimmed V and J ends, which lost 1 base and 3 bases, there was a span of 6 bases. This CDR3 is 13 amino acids long.

A single count supports this clone. The chain recombines TRBV9 with TRBJ2-7, with 9 positions matching TRBD2. CDR3 size: 15 residues. The germline V gene encodes CDR1 SGDLS and CDR2 YYNGEE. V was clipped by 4 bases and J by 5 bases; unmatched bases: 10. CDR3 region: CASSLPSGGIDEQYF. The CDR3, as DNA: TGTGCCAGCAGCTTACCAAGCGGGGGGATCGACGAGCAGTACTTC.

Remarks on this clone: Other DNA variants within this sample encode the same CDR3. This chain uses TRBV27 with TRBJ1-5; no reliable D call. The CDR3 is 13 residues long. V lost 3 bases to trimming and J lost 1 base, with 4 bases between them. Germline V gene data show CDR1 as MNHEY and CDR2 as SMNVEV (reference sequence). The chain's CDR3 is CASSLGSNQPQHF. In DNA, the CDR3 is TGTGCCAGCAGTTTGGGGAGCAATCAGCCCCAGCATTTT.

The chain carries TRBV5-4 and TRBJ1-3, with D unclear. The CDR3 has 15 residues. CDR1 is SGHNT and CDR2 is YYREEE in the germline V gene (reference sequence). Deletions cut 10 bases from V and 4 bases from J, with 21 bases between. In DNA, the CDR3 is TGTGCCCGGGGTAAGGTCACTGAGAACGGAAACACCATATATTTT. Its protein product is CARGKVTENGNTIYF.